The 10 T cell receptor beta chains in this list originate from one sample, sequenced in a study of T cell responses to AZD1222 COVID-19 vaccine (TCRdb year 2021). The time point label on this specimen signifies: about 28 days (+/-7) after the second vaccine dose. Interpreted using the paper, the treatment or condition label stands for: meningococcal conjugate vaccine given as trial control. The library relied on the immunoSEQ multiplex PCR assay. In its TCRdb copy, this immuneACCESS table keeps in-frame sequences only and misses some clones. Where compared with another copy, unresolved V genes explain less than half of these, and the others have no known cause. The sample records about 200,000 clones, about 94% of which are singletons. Around 1.8% of the sample is held by the ten biggest clonotypes. The sample here was peripheral blood, taken 28 days after the second dose of the MenACWY control vaccine. These receptors were obtained from an adult who received the MenACWY meningococcal vaccine as a control.

The CDR3 sequence is CATSSSPSGLGTGELFF. The CDR3 DNA sequence: TGTGCCACCAGCAGTTCTCCCTCAGGTTTGGGGACCGGGGAGCTGTTTTTT. This chain connects TRBV15 to TRBJ2-2; D is unresolved. Germline CDR1 is LNHNV and CDR2 is YYDKDF (reference sequence). CDR3 length: 17 amino acids. V lost 3 bases, J lost 5 bases, and 19 bases lay in between.

This sequence joins TRBV5-6 and TRBJ1-4; 9 positions match TRBD1. V lost 2 bases, J lost 7 bases, and 3 bases stayed unmatched. The CDR3 runs 14 residues. Germline CDR1 reads SGHDT; CDR2 reads YYEEEE. CDR3 protein: CASSFGTGFEKLFF. DNA of the CDR3: TGTGCCAGCAGCTTCGGGACAGGGTTTGAAAAACTGTTTTTT.

For this clone: The sample has other DNA sequences that encode this CDR3 too. The gene calls are TRBV9 and TRBJ2-2; no reliable D call. Germline V gives CDR1 SGDLS, CDR2 YYNGEE. Between the trimmed V and J ends, which lost 0 bases and 0 bases, there was a span of 6 bases. The CDR3 extends over 15 amino acids. The CDR3 spells CASSVGVANTGELFF. The DNA for the CDR3 is TGTGCCAGCAGCGTAGGGGTGGCGAACACCGGGGAGCTGTTTTTT.

J is TRBJ2-2 and V is TRBV4-3; TRBD1 agrees at 7 bases. J gave up 4 bases and V 1 base, and 6 bases lay outside the gene matches. Germline-derived CDR1 and CDR2 are LGHNA and YSLEER. The CDR3 totals 16 residues. CDR3: CASSQAKGAGTGELFF. The DNA for the CDR3 is TGCGCCAGCAGCCAAGCTAAGGGGGCGGGCACCGGGGAGCTGTTTTTT.

The CDR3, as DNA: TGCAGTGCTAGTCGGGACGATAATGAGCAGTTCTTC. Its protein product is CSASRDDNEQFF. The chain uses TRBV20-1 and TRBJ2-1; D is perhaps TRBD1 or TRBD2 (5 bases each). CDR3 length: 12 residues. The germline V and J ends were trimmed by 3 bases and 7 bases, with 10 bases remaining between them. Germline loops: CDR1 DFQATT, CDR2 SNEGSKA (reference sequence).

This chain links TRBV7-2 with TRBJ1-3; D not resolved. CDR3 length equals 15 residues. Germline V gene lookup returns CDR1 SGHTA and CDR2 FQGNSA. V was cut by 5 bases and J by 1 base, with 12 bases left in between. CDR3 in amino acids: CASSPPGSSGNTIYF. As DNA, the CDR3 is TGTGCCAGCAGCCCCCCCGGGAGTTCTGGAAACACCATATATTTT.

CDR3 sequence (DNA): TGTGCCAGCAGCGTAGAAGGGACAGGGGGCAATTCACCCCTCCACTTT. This translates into CASSVEGTGGNSPLHF. V gene TRBV9 combines with J gene TRBJ1-6; 12 nucleotides match TRBD1. The CDR3 consists of 16 residues. Germline V gene data show CDR1 as SGDLS and CDR2 as YYNGEE. Losses at the gene ends were 0 bases for V and 7 bases for J; bases not matched to a gene: 2. The whole variable domain, remainder taken from reference TRBV9 and TRBJ1-6, is DSGVTQTPKHLITATGQRVTLRCSPRSGDLSVYWYQQSLDQGLQFLIQYYNGEERAKGNILERFSAQQFPDLHSELNLSSLELGDSALYFCASSVEGTGGNSPLHFGNGTRLTVT.

This clone was detected once. The chain has TRBV30 and TRBJ1-2; D gene uncertain. CDR1 and CDR2 from the germline V gene are GTSNPN and SVGIG (reference sequence). V was trimmed by 4 bases and J by 0 bases, leaving 9 bases between them. The CDR3 loop spans 13 amino acids. CDR3 nucleotide sequence: TGTGCCTGGAACGGGGTAGCTAACTATGGCTACACCTTC. Protein: CAWNGVANYGYTF.

V is TRBV9 and J is TRBJ2-5; 7 bases are a match to TRBD1. Germline CDR1 is SGDLS and CDR2 is YYNGEE. J was trimmed by 2 bases and V by 3 bases; bases with no gene match: 4. CDR3 size: 14 residues. The CDR3 DNA follows: TGTGCCAGCAGCGAAGGGACAGATCAAGAGACCCAGTACTTC. It codes for CASSEGTDQETQYF.

The genes are TRBV30 and TRBJ1-6; 7 bases align to TRBD1. The CDR3 covers 15 residues. With V trimmed by 0 bases and J by 6 bases, 5 bases remained unmatched. Looked up from germline, CDR1 is GTSNPN and CDR2 is SVGIG (reference sequence). The CDR3 nucleotides are TGTGCCTGGAGTGTAAAGGACAGGAGTAATTCACCCCTCCACTTT. Translation gives CAWSVKDRSNSPLHF.